This TCR beta chain was captured by sequencing in a study of blood T cell repertoires in COVID-19. Study as a whole: Samples taken during acute and convalescent COVID-19 were collected in the United States, Italy and Spain.

The germline CDR1 and CDR2 sequences are MNHEY and SMNVEV (reference sequence). The CDR3 totals 14 residues. J gave up 9 bases and V 0 bases, and 3 bases lay outside the gene matches. Original data processing: Amplified reference gene primers provided the basis for estimating nucleated cell counts. Assay: immunoSEQ multiplex PCR; the TCRdb copy retains only in-frame clones and omits some. That table is the source of V, J and clone size, and D and trimming were worked out from the DNA. Among more than 150,000 clones listed, less than 85% were seen once. The sequencing input was peripheral blood. The chain employs TRBV27 and TRBJ1-4; 8 bases fit TRBD1. This TCR was sampled from a human donor in a cohort sampled during active COVID-19. CDR3 loop: CASSLSRDRKKLFF. In DNA, the CDR3 is TGTGCCAGCAGTTTATCTCGGGACAGGAAAAAACTGTTTTTT.